These 24 T cell receptor beta chains share one sample of origin, sequenced in a study of shared clonotypes between healthy human individuals (TCRdb year 2020). To prepare the library, the immunoSEQ multiplex PCR assay was applied. Drawn from immuneACCESS, this table holds only the in-frame rearrangements with V and J called that TCRdb kept. Clones are partly lost; checked studies trace under half to an unresolved V gene and leave the rest unexplained. Counted in this sample were approximately 340,000 clones; 74% of them appeared once. About 9.4% of the sample lies in the top ten. Sequencing was carried out using memory CD4+ T cells sorted from blood. The cell subset or site label here, explained by the study, means: CD45RA-negative fraction. Source of these receptors: a man under 40 in good health.

The chain is built from TRBV30 and TRBJ1-3; D remains ambiguous. V was pared by 0 bases and J by 3 bases, with 6 bases between. CDR1 and CDR2 from the germline V gene are GTSNPN and SVGIG (reference sequence). The CDR3 sequence is 13 residues long. CDR3 amino acids: CAWSVVGGNTIYF. CDR3 coding DNA: TGTGCCTGGAGTGTGGTTGGTGGAAACACCATATATTTT. The variable domain in full, with the rest retrieved from reference TRBV30 and TRBJ1-3, is SQTIHQWPATLVQPVGSPLSLECTVEGTSNPNLYWYRQAAGRGLQLLFYSVGIGQISSEVPQNLSASRPQDRQFILSSKKLLLSDSGFYLCAWSVVGGNTIYFGEGSWLTVV.

This chain's CDR3 is CASSRDTGGTGELFF. The CDR3 DNA sequence: TGCGCCAGCAGCCGGGATACAGGGGGCACCGGGGAGCTGTTTTTT. The V and J genes are TRBV5-1 and TRBJ2-2; TRBD1 matches at 8 bases. The J segment lost 4 bases and the V segment lost 4 bases, leaving 6 bases of the junction unmatched. The CDR3 loop spans 15 amino acids. Germline CDR1 and CDR2: SGHRS and YFSETQ.

The chain recombines TRBV4-1 with TRBJ2-2; either TRBD1 or TRBD2 may fit D (5 bases each). Trimming removed 2 bases at V and 6 bases at J, with 13 bases between. The CDR3 consists of 15 residues. Germline CDR1 MGHRA, CDR2 YSYEKL. CDR3 region: CASSQIITGPGELFF. CDR3 DNA sequence: TGCGCCAGCAGCCAAATCATTACGGGGCCCGGGGAGCTGTTTTTT.

The V call is TRBV7-9, the J call TRBJ1-1; D perhaps matches TRBD1 (5 bases). The germline V gene has CDR1 SEHNR and CDR2 FQNEAQ (reference sequence). With 5 bases removed from V and 4 bases from J, the gap between germline ends came to 14 bases. The CDR3 extends over 14 amino acids. The CDR3: CASSPGRLGTEAFF. The CDR3 DNA follows: TGTGCCAGCAGCCCAGGGCGTCTAGGCACTGAAGCTTTCTTT.

This chain links TRBV6-5 with TRBJ2-2; D remains ambiguous. The CDR3 loop spans 11 amino acids. Germline lookup yields CDR1 MNHEY and CDR2 SVGAGI. The germline V and J ends were trimmed by 5 bases and 9 bases, with 7 bases remaining between them. DNA for the CDR3: TGTGCCAGCAGTGAGCAAAGGGAGCTGTTTTTT. Translating gives CASSEQRELFF.

The chain couples TRBV4-3 to TRBJ2-1; D is unclear. V was pared by 0 bases and J by 0 bases, with 9 bases between. The CDR3 has 16 amino acids. From germline, CDR1 is LGHNA and CDR2 YSLEER. The DNA for the CDR3 is TGCGCCAGCAGCCAAGAGGCCACACACTCCTACAATGAGCAGTTCTTC. It yields the protein CASSQEATHSYNEQFF.

V usage is TRBV5-1 and J usage is TRBJ1-4; D is ambiguous. The length of the CDR3 is 14 residues. Trimming stripped 4 bases from V and 3 bases from J, with 10 bases between. The germline CDR1 and CDR2 sequences are SGHRS and YFSETQ. CDR3 coding DNA: TGCGCCAGCAGCGTAGGGAAGGCTAATGAAAAACTGTTTTTT. As protein: CASSVGKANEKLFF.

This clone occurred a few times. The chain couples TRBV5-4 to TRBJ1-2; 7 bases map to TRBD1. The CDR3 covers 15 residues. From germline, CDR1 is SGHNT and CDR2 YYREEE (reference sequence). With V trimmed by 3 bases and J by 4 bases, 9 bases remained unmatched. The CDR3 region has the DNA TGTGCCAGCAGCTCACACAGGGGTTCTGGCTATGGCTACACCTTC. It encodes CASSSHRGSGYGYTF.

The chain has TRBV6-1 and TRBJ1-3; a possible D gene is TRBD1 (5 bases). The CDR3 runs 11 residues. CDR1 is MNHNS and CDR2 is SASEGT in the germline V gene. Trimming removed 7 bases at V and 13 bases at J, with 14 bases between. The CDR3 DNA reads TGTGCCAGCAAGGGACCGACTCGGATATATTTT. Its translation is CASKGPTRIYF.

V and J are TRBV18 and TRBJ2-7; the D is unclear. Trimming pared 4 bases from V and 2 bases from J, leaving 15 bases between. This CDR3 contains 15 residues. Germline loops: CDR1 KGHSH, CDR2 LQKENI. CDR3 DNA sequence: TGTGCCAGCTCACGCTCCCTGGGATCAGCCTACGAGCAGTACTTC. It yields the protein CASSRSLGSAYEQYF. The full variable domain, completed using reference TRBV18 and TRBJ2-7, is NAGVMQNPRHLVRRRGQEARLRCSPMKGHSHVYWYRQLPEEGLKFMVYLQKENIIDESGMPKERFSAEFPKEGPSILRIQQVVRGDSAAYFCASSRSLGSAYEQYFGPGTRLTVT.

The chain combines TRBV29-1 with TRBJ1-4, with D maybe TRBD1 (5 bases). The V and J ends lost 6 bases and 4 bases respectively, with 12 bases between them. Germline V gene data show CDR1 as SQVTM and CDR2 as ANQGSEA. The CDR3 length is 13 residues. CDR3 in DNA: TGCAGCGTCTCCAAGGGGTATAATGAAAAACTGTTTTTT. Amino acids: CSVSKGYNEKLFF.

The chain employs TRBV30 and TRBJ1-2, with 11 bases identical to TRBD1. This CDR3 spans 14 amino acids. The junction had 2 bases not matched to a gene; V was cut back by 1 base and J by 4 bases. Germline lookup yields CDR1 GTSNPN and CDR2 SVGIG (reference sequence). The chain's CDR3 is CAWSGGQGAYGYTF. The DNA of the CDR3 is TGTGCCTGGAGTGGAGGACAGGGGGCCTATGGCTACACCTTC.

This chain joins TRBV6-1 and TRBJ2-3; tentative D call: TRBD2 (5 bases). Trimming removed 9 bases from V and 2 bases from J, with 15 bases in between. Germline V gene data show CDR1 as MNHNS and CDR2 as SASEGT. The CDR3 is 14 residues long. The CDR3 protein is CASTINRDTDTQYF. The CDR3 DNA reads TGTGCCAGTACAATTAACCGGGACACAGATACGCAGTATTTT.

V and J are TRBV7-9 and TRBJ2-1; D tentatively fits TRBD1 or TRBD2 (7 bases each). V dropped 7 bases and J dropped 2 bases, with 12 bases sitting between them. This CDR3 spans 14 amino acids. Germline lookup yields CDR1 SEHNR and CDR2 FQNEAQ (reference sequence). CDR3 region: CASKGGGAYNEQFF. The CDR3 coding sequence is TGTGCCAGCAAGGGAGGGGGCGCCTACAATGAGCAGTTCTTC.

The V gene is TRBV4-3, the J gene TRBJ2-7, with TRBD2 as a possible D gene (5 bases). Germline-derived CDR1 and CDR2 are LGHNA and YSLEER. V lost 0 bases and J 3 bases, leaving 6 bases between the germline ends. The CDR3 totals 13 residues. The CDR3 reads CASSQEEDYEQYF. For the CDR3, the DNA is TGCGCCAGCAGCCAAGAGGAGGACTACGAGCAGTACTTC.

This clone has just a few counts. V usage is TRBV5-6 and J usage is TRBJ1-2, with D tentatively TRBD1 (6 bases). Germline V CDR1 and CDR2: SGHDT, YYEEEE. The CDR3 is made up of 14 amino acids. Trimming removed 6 bases from V and 7 bases from J, with 19 bases in between. The CDR3: CASTSPYREGGYTF. CDR3 DNA sequence: TGTGCCAGCACGAGCCCCTACAGGGAGGGTGGCTACACCTTC.

The J gene is TRBJ2-3, the V gene TRBV5-1; D gene unclear. The CDR3 contains 14 residues. V lost 0 bases and J lost 0, with 5 bases in between. The V gene's germline CDR1 is SGHRS and CDR2 YFSETQ. DNA of the CDR3: TGCGCCAGCAGCTTGGGATTGAGCACAGATACGCAGTATTTT. Encoded protein: CASSLGLSTDTQYF.

V gene TRBV18 combines with J gene TRBJ2-7; tentatively, D is TRBD2 (5 bases). Trimming took 3 bases from V and 4 from J, leaving 16 bases between them. The CDR3 runs to 15 residues. Germline lookup yields CDR1 KGHSH and CDR2 LQKENI. CDR3 sequence: CASSPRATNQYEQYF. The CDR3 DNA sequence: TGTGCCAGCTCACCTCGCGCGACTAACCAATACGAGCAGTACTTC.

The chain is built from TRBV11-2 and TRBJ2-1, with TRBD2 matching over 10 bases. The CDR3 totals 16 residues. Losses at the gene ends were 0 bases for V and 8 bases for J; bases not matched to a gene: 7. The V gene's germline CDR1 is SGHAT and CDR2 FQNNGV. In DNA form, the CDR3 reads TGTGCCAGCAGCTTAGAAAGCGGGAGGGCCTCCCATGAGCAGTTCTTC. This translates into CASSLESGRASHEQFF. Combining the CDR3 with reference TRBV11-2 and TRBJ2-1 gives the whole variable domain EAGVAQSPRYKIIEKRQSVAFWCNPISGHATLYWYQQILGQGPKLLIQFQNNGVVDDSQLPKDRFSAERLKGVDSTLKIQPAKLEDSAVYLCASSLESGRASHEQFFGPGTRLTVL.

The gene calls are TRBV6-5 and TRBJ2-4, with D uncertain. The CDR3 contains 12 residues. V was cut by 2 bases and J by 6 bases, with 5 bases left in between. CDR1 MNHEY and CDR2 SVGAGI come from the germline V gene. CDR3 residues: CASSYVGNIQYF. The CDR3 nucleotides are TGTGCCAGCAGTTACGTTGGAAACATTCAGTACTTC.

The rearrangement joins TRBV7-2 to TRBJ1-2; D gene uncertain. Germline CDR1 is SGHTA and CDR2 is FQGNSA. This CDR3 has 14 amino acids. Trimming removed 4 bases at V and 4 bases at J, with 13 bases between. The CDR3 region is CASSSSVLGYGYTF. The CDR3 nucleotides are TGTGCCAGCAGCTCCTCGGTTCTGGGCTATGGCTACACCTTC.

The V and J genes are TRBV5-1 and TRBJ2-2; TRBD1 might be the D (6 bases). Germline CDR1 is SGHRS and CDR2 is YFSETQ. The length of the CDR3 is 16 residues. V was cut by 1 base and J by 1 base, with 11 bases left in between. CDR3: CASSLLGQMNTGELFF. The CDR3 bases are TGCGCCAGCAGCTTGCTTGGACAGATGAACACCGGGGAGCTGTTTTTT.

A single count supports this clone. V usage is TRBV6-1 and J usage is TRBJ2-3, with TRBD2 matching over 7 bases. Germline-derived CDR1 and CDR2 are MNHNS and SASEGT. The J segment lost 1 base and the V segment lost 0 bases, leaving 7 bases of the junction unmatched. The CDR3 covers 17 residues. The CDR3 here is CASSEALIGRGTDTQYF. As DNA, the CDR3 is TGTGCCAGCAGTGAAGCGCTAATAGGGAGGGGCACAGATACGCAGTATTTT.

The rearrangement links TRBV10-2 to TRBJ1-1; no definite D call. The germline V gene has CDR1 WSHSY and CDR2 SAAADI. Trimming cost V 4 bases and J 1 base, with 7 bases left between them. The CDR3 is 13 residues long. The CDR3, as DNA: TGCGCCAGCAGTGGCGGGAGGAACACTGAAGCTTTCTTT. Translated: CASSGGRNTEAFF.